This paragraph reports one TCR beta chain. Clones were sequenced by immunoSEQ multiplex PCR, and TCRdb holds only the in-frame ones, with some missing. This sample yields 50,000 or so clones, of which roughly 90% are seen a single time; roughly 13% belongs to the top ten. The data were taken from a study of blood T cell repertoires in COVID-19. The clonotype originates from a man older than 75 with acute or convalescent COVID-19. Sample: peripheral blood.

This chain's CDR3 is CASSESRGRNQPQHF. The CDR3 DNA is TGTGCCAGCAGTGAATCGCGGGGCAGAAATCAGCCCCAGCATTTT. The genes are TRBV6-1 and TRBJ1-5, with D possibly matching TRBD1 (5 bases). V dropped 2 bases and J dropped 4 bases, with 12 bases sitting between them. The CDR3 sequence is 15 residues long. Germline-derived CDR1 and CDR2 are MNHNS and SASEGT.